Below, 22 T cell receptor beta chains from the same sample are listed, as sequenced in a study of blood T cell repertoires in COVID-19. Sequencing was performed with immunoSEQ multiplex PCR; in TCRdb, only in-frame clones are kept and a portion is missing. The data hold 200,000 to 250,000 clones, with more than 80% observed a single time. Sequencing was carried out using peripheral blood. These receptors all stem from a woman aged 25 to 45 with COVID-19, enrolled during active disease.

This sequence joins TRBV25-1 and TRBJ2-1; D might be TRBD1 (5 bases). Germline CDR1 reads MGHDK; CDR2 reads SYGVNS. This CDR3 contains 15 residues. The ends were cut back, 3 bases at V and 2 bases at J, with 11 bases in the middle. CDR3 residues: CASSDHRLAYNEQFF. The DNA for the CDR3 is TGTGCCAGCAGTGATCACAGGCTCGCCTACAATGAGCAGTTCTTC.

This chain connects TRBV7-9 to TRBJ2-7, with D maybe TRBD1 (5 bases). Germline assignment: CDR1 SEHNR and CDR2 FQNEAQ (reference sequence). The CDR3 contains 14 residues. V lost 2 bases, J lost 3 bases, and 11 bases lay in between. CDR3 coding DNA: TGTGCCAGCAGCTTACCAGGAGACAGCTACGAGCAGTACTTC. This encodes CASSLPGDSYEQYF.

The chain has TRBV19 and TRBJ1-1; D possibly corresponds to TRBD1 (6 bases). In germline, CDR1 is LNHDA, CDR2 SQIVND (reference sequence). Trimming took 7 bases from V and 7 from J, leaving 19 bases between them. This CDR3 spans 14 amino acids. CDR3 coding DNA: TGTGCCAGTACGAAACAAGGACAGAATCGTGAAGCTTTCTTT. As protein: CASTKQGQNREAFF. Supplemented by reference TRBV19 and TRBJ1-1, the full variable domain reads DGGITQSPKYLFRKEGQNVTLSCEQNLNHDAMYWYRQDPGQGLRLIYYSQIVNDFQKGDIAEGYSVSREKKESFPLTVTSAQKNPTAFYLCASTKQGQNREAFFGQGTRLTVV.

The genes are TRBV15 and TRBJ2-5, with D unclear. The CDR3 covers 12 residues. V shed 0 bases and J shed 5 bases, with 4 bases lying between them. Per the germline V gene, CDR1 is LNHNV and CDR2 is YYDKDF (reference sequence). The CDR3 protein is CATSRDVETQYF. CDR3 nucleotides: TGTGCCACCAGCAGAGACGTGGAGACCCAGTACTTC.

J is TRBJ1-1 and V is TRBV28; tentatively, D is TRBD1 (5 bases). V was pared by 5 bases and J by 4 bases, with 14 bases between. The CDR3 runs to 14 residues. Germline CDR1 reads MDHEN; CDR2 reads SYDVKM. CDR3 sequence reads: CASSPGGEGTEAFF. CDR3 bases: TGTGCCAGCAGTCCGGGGGGGGAAGGCACTGAAGCTTTCTTT.

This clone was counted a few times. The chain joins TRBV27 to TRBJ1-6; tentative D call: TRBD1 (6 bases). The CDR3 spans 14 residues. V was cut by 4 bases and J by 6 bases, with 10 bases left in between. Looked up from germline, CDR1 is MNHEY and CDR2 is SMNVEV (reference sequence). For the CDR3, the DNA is TGTGCCAGCAGTTACAGGGAGGGTAATTCACCCCTCCACTTT. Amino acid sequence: CASSYREGNSPLHF.

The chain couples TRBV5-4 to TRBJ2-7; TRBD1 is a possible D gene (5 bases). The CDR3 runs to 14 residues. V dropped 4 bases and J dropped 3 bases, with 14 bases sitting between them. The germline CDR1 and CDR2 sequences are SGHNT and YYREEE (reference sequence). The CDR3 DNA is TGTGCCAGCAGCCCGGATCAGGGTCGCTACGAGCAGTACTTC. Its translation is CASSPDQGRYEQYF.

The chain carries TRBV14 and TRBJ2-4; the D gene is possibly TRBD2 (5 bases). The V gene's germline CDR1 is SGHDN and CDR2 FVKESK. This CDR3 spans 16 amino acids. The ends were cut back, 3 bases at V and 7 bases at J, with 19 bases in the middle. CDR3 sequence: CASSHTMRSGRNIQYF. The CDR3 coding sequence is TGTGCCAGCAGCCACACTATGAGGAGCGGTCGGAACATTCAGTACTTC.

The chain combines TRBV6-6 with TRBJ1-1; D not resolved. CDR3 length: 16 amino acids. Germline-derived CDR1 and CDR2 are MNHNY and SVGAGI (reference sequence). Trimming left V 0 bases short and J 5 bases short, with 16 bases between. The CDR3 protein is CASSYSRGSGGTEAFF. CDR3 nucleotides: TGTGCCAGCAGTTACTCGAGAGGGAGCGGAGGTACTGAAGCTTTCTTT.

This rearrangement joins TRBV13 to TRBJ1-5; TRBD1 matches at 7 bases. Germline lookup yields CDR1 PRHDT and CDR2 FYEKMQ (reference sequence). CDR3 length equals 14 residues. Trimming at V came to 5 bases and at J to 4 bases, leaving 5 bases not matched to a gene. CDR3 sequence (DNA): TGTGCCAGCAGCAGCCGGGACAGAAATCAGCCCCAGCATTTT. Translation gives CASSSRDRNQPQHF.

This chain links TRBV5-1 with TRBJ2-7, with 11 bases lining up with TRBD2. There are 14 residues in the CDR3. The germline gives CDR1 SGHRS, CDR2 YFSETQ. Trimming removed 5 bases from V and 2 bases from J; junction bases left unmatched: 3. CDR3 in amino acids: CASSLAGGPYEQYF. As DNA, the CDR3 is TGCGCCAGCAGTCTAGCGGGAGGCCCCTACGAGCAGTACTTC.

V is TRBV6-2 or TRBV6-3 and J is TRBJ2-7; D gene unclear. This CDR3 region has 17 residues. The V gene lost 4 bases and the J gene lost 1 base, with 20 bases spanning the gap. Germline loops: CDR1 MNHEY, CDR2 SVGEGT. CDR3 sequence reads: CASSSPTVRPISYEQYF. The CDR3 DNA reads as TGTGCCAGCAGTTCCCCCACAGTCCGGCCAATTTCCTACGAGCAGTACTTC.

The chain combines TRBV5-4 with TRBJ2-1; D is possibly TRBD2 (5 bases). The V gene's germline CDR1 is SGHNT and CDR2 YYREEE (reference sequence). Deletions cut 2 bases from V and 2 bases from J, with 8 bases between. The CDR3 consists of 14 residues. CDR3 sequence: CASSFVGTYNEQFF. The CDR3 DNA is TGTGCCAGCAGCTTCGTCGGGACCTACAATGAGCAGTTCTTC.

In nucleotides, the CDR3 is TGTGCCAGCAGTTACCTCGGCTTACGGGGACAGTTCTTC. Its translation: CASSYLGLRGQFF. This chain links TRBV12-3 or TRBV12-4 with TRBJ2-1; weak D call: TRBD2 (5 bases). Trimming shortened V by 4 bases and J by 13 bases, and 17 bases separated the two germline ends. This CDR3 is built from 13 residues.

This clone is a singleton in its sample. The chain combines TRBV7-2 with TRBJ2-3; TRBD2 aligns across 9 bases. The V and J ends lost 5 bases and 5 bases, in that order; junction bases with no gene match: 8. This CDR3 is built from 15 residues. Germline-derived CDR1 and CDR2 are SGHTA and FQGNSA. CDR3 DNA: TGTGCCAGCAGCCAAGTAGCGGGAGTGAGAGATACGCAGTATTTT. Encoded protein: CASSQVAGVRDTQYF. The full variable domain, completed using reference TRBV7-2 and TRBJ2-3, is GAGVSQSPSNKVTEKGKDVELRCDPISGHTALYWYRQSLGQGLEFLIYFQGNSAPDKSGLPSDRFSAERTGGSVSTLTIQRTQQEDSAVYLCASSQVAGVRDTQYFGPGTRLTVL.

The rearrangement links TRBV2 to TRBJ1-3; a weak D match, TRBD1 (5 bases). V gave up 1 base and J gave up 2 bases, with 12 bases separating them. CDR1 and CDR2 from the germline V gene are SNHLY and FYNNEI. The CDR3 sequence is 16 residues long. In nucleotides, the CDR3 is TGTGCCAGCAGTGAAGACATTTCGACAGCTGGAAACACCATATATTTT. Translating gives CASSEDISTAGNTIYF.

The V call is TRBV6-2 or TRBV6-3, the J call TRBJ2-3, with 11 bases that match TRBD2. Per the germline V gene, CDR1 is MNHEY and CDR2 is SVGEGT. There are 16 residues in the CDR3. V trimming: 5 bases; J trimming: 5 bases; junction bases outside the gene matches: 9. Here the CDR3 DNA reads TGTGCCAGCAGTGGACATAGCGGGAGGGTGGTAGATACGCAGTATTTT. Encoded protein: CASSGHSGRVVDTQYF.

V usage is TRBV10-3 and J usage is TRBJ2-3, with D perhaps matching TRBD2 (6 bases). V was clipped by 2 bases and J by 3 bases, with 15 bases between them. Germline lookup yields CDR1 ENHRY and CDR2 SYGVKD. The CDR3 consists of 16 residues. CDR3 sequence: CAISEPRDSWTDTQYF. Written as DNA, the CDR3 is TGTGCCATCAGTGAGCCCCGGGACTCTTGGACAGATACGCAGTATTTT.

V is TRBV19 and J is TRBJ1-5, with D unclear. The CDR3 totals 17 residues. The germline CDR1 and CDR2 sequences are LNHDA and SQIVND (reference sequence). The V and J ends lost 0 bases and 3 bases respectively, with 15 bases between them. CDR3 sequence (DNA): TGTGCCAGTAGTATAGATGAGGAGGAGATGGTCAATCAGCCCCAGCATTTT. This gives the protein CASSIDEEEMVNQPQHF.

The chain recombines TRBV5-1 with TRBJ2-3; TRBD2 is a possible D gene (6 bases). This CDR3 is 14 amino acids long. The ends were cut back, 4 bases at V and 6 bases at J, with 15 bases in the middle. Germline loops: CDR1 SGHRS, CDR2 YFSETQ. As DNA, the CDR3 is TGCGCCAGCAGCACGGGCGTCGCGGGGGATACGCAGTATTTT. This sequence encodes CASSTGVAGDTQYF.

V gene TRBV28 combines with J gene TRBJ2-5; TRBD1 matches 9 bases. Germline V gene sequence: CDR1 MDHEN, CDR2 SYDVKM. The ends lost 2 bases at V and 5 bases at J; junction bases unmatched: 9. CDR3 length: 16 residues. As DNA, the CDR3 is TGTGCCAGCAGTTTAGGACAGGGGAATGGGGAGGAGACCCAGTACTTC. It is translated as CASSLGQGNGEETQYF.

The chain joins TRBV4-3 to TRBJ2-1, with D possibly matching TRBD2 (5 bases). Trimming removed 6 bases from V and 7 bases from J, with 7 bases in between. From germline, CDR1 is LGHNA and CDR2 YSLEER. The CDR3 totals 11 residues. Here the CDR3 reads CASSPGNEQFF. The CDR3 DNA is TGCGCCAGCAGTCCGGGAAATGAGCAGTTCTTC.